Below, 8 T cell receptor beta chains from the same sample are listed, as sequenced in a study of blood T cell repertoires in COVID-19. TCRdb keeps only in-frame clones here, not all; method: immunoSEQ multiplex PCR. The table lists around 87,000 clones, about nine tenths of them singletons, with more than 8% in the top ten. Sequencing was carried out using peripheral blood. These receptors all come from a man aged 50 to 60 with acute or convalescent COVID-19.

The chain has TRBV12-3 or TRBV12-4 and TRBJ1-2, with 9 bases lining up with TRBD1. This CDR3 is 11 amino acids long. V gave up 8 bases and J gave up 6 bases; unmatched junction bases: 1. The chain's CDR3 is CASGTGNGYTF. The CDR3 DNA is TGTGCCAGCGGGACAGGGAATGGCTACACCTTC.

V usage is TRBV6-6 and J usage is TRBJ2-2, with no clear D. Germline CDR1 is MNHNY and CDR2 is SVGAGI (reference sequence). This CDR3 is 16 amino acids long. Trimming took off 8 bases at V and 4 bases at J, with 20 bases between the two ends. CDR3 sequence (DNA): TGTGCCAGCTATGAACAGTTAAAGTTTATCACCGGGGAGCTGTTTTTT. This translates into CASYEQLKFITGELFF.

CDR3 sequence: CASNPQGASGYTF. CDR3 coding DNA: TGTGCCAGCAACCCACAGGGGGCTAGCGGCTACACCTTC. The V and J genes are TRBV5-5 and TRBJ1-2, with TRBD1 matching 9 bases. The V gene's germline CDR1 is SGHKS and CDR2 YYEKEE (reference sequence). The CDR3 length is 13 residues. V gave up 6 bases and J gave up 8 bases; unmatched junction bases: 8.

The chain combines TRBV29-1 with TRBJ1-3; possibly TRBD1 for D (5 bases). V dropped 0 bases and J dropped 0 bases, with 15 bases sitting between them. This CDR3 has 17 amino acids. The germline gives CDR1 SQVTM, CDR2 ANQGSEA. The chain's CDR3 is CSVEDRAPGYSGNTIYF. The CDR3 DNA sequence: TGCAGCGTTGAAGACAGGGCCCCGGGTTACTCTGGAAACACCATATATTTT.

V usage is TRBV19 and J usage is TRBJ1-5; no clear D. The CDR3 contains 13 residues. Germline V lookup: CDR1 LNHDA, CDR2 SQIVND (reference sequence). Between the trimmed V and J ends, which lost 5 bases and 6 bases, there was a span of 11 bases. This chain's CDR3 is CASSRQVTQPQHF. Here the CDR3 DNA reads TGTGCCAGTAGTCGCCAGGTGACTCAGCCCCAGCATTTT.

The chain is built from TRBV5-5 and TRBJ2-1, with 11 bases fitting TRBD2. The germline V gene encodes CDR1 SGHKS and CDR2 YYEKEE (reference sequence). CDR3 length: 16 amino acids. V lost 1 base to trimming and J lost 8 bases; unmatched junction nucleotides: 8. DNA for the CDR3: TGTGCCAGCAGCTTGTTAGTAGCGGGGGGGGCCGATGAGCAGTTCTTC. Amino acid sequence: CASSLLVAGGADEQFF.

The gene calls are TRBV18 and TRBJ1-6; D not certain. CDR1 is KGHSH and CDR2 is LQKENI in the germline V gene. V lost 1 base, J lost 0 bases, and 10 bases lay in between. The CDR3 runs to 17 residues. The chain's CDR3 is CASSPLSISSYNSPLHF. CDR3 bases: TGTGCCAGCTCACCACTGAGCATTAGCTCCTATAATTCACCCCTCCACTTT.

CDR3 sequence (DNA): TGTGCCAGCAGCTTGGAGGCAGCCGTCGGGGATATACAAGAGACCCAGTACTTC. Encoded protein: CASSLEAAVGDIQETQYF. The gene calls are TRBV5-4 and TRBJ2-5, with D possibly matching TRBD2 (5 bases). V lost 0 bases and J 2 bases, leaving 20 bases between the germline ends. CDR1 and CDR2 from the germline V gene are SGHNT and YYREEE (reference sequence). The CDR3 has 18 amino acids. The full variable domain, its missing parts supplied by reference TRBV5-4 and TRBJ2-5, is ETGVTQSPTHLIKTRGQQVTLRCSSQSGHNTVSWYQQALGQGPQFIFQYYREEENGRGNFPPRFSGLQFPNYSSELNVNALELDDSALYLCASSLEAAVGDIQETQYFGPGTRLLVL.